This TCR beta chain was sequenced for a study of shared clonotypes between healthy human individuals. Deep was the level at which the assay was run. The repertoire was sequenced with immunoSEQ multiplex PCR; TCRdb's copy has only in-frame clones and lacks some. The sample yields about 2.2 million clones, about 93% seen once. The CDR3 sequence is 16 residues long. CDR1 and CDR2 from the germline V gene are MNHNS and SASEGT. Trimming left V 1 base short and J 0 bases short, with 13 bases between. Naive CD8 cells were CD45RO-negative, positively selected for CCR7, excluding terminally differentiated effector memory CD45RA+ cells.

The TCR originated in a man younger than 30 in good health. Some clones in this sample may be carry-over from other donors' samples. This chain uses TRBV6-1 with TRBJ2-7; D gene ambiguous. What was sequenced was naive CD8+ T cells from PBMCs. Here the CDR3 reads CASSEESTFPSYEQYF. In nucleotides, the CDR3 is TGTGCCAGCAGTGAAGAGTCGACCTTCCCCTCCTACGAGCAGTACTTC.